This passage covers 19 T cell receptor beta chains from one sample sequenced in a study of blood T cells in healthy people across ages. Using a J-beta primer mix together with a sample-barcoded 5' primer, a second PCR was run for about 6 to 11 cycles. Using its own MiXCR run on the 5' RACE reads, TCRdb lists one record per CDR3 protein. The table lists about 1.6 million distinct CDR3 sequences, about 32% of them singletons. Sequencing input: blood. These receptors originate from a woman in her thirties in good health.

This clonotype has more than one count but fewer than ten. The chain joins TRBV7-2 to TRBJ2-2; D gene uncertain. Germline CDR1 is SGHTA and CDR2 is FQGNSA. The V gene lost 5 bases and the J gene lost 8 bases, with 15 bases spanning the gap. The CDR3 length is 14 residues. The CDR3, as DNA: TGTGCCAGCAGCCGACTTTTGGGGTCTGGGGAGCTGTTTTTT. Translating it yields CASSRLLGSGELFF.

The table lists this clonotype with a few counts. The rearrangement links TRBV5-1 to TRBJ2-2, with 7 bases lining up with TRBD2. Germline values: CDR1 SGHRS, CDR2 YFSETQ. This CDR3 contains 16 residues. J gave up 4 bases and V 4 bases, and 10 bases lay outside the gene matches. The CDR3 DNA is TGCGCCAGCAGCCCAGCGGGGCAGGGCATCACCGGGGAGCTGTTTTTT. Translated: CASSPAGQGITGELFF.

The chain employs TRBV15 and TRBJ2-3, with 10 bases fitting TRBD2. The junction had 3 bases not matched to a gene; V was cut back by 0 bases and J by 6 bases. CDR1 LNHNV and CDR2 YYDKDF come from the germline V gene (reference sequence). This CDR3 is built from 15 residues. For the CDR3, the DNA is TGTGCCACCAGCAGAGATAGCGGGAGGTTGGATACGCAGTATTTT. Its translation: CATSRDSGRLDTQYF.

The chain joins TRBV20-1 to TRBJ2-5; 7 positions match TRBD2. V trimming: 5 bases; J trimming: 2 bases; junction bases outside the gene matches: 17. The CDR3 extends over 17 amino acids. Looked up from germline, CDR1 is DFQATT and CDR2 is SNEGSKA (reference sequence). In DNA, the CDR3 is TGCAGTGCTGCCCACTATCGTGGGTGGGGAGGGCAAGAGACCCAGTACTTC. This encodes CSAAHYRGWGGQETQYF.

The table lists this clonotype with many counts. The rearrangement uses TRBV7-2 and TRBJ1-2, with a possible D match to TRBD1 (6 bases). The V gene's germline CDR1 is SGHTA and CDR2 FQGNSA. Deletions cut 5 bases from V and 8 bases from J, with 18 bases between. The CDR3 has 14 amino acids. The CDR3 loop is CASSPRTDAVGYTF. DNA of the CDR3: TGTGCCAGCAGCCCGAGGACAGATGCAGTGGGCTACACCTTC.

The V call is TRBV4-1, the J call TRBJ2-7, with D tentatively TRBD1 (5 bases). CDR1 is MGHRA, CDR2 YSYEKL, per germline. The CDR3 contains 17 residues. Trimming took 1 base from V and 6 from J, leaving 22 bases between them. CDR3 residues: CASSQGPAGLSKLEQYF. In DNA form, the CDR3 reads TGCGCCAGCAGCCAAGGACCGGCAGGGTTAAGTAAGCTCGAGCAGTACTTC.

The rearrangement links TRBV20-1 to TRBJ2-1; D may be TRBD2 (6 bases). The CDR3 runs to 17 residues. V was clipped by 0 bases and J by 3 bases, with 18 bases between them. CDR1 DFQATT and CDR2 SNEGSKA come from the germline V gene (reference sequence). CDR3: CSARDLPGAGSYNEQFF. The CDR3 DNA reads TGCAGTGCTAGAGATCTACCCGGCGCGGGGAGCTACAATGAGCAGTTCTTC.

This clonotype was observed a few times. The chain uses TRBV24-1 and TRBJ2-7, with D tentatively TRBD2 (5 bases). This CDR3 is built from 16 residues. V was shortened by 8 bases and J by 5 bases, with 24 bases between the two germline ends. The germline V gene has CDR1 KGHDR and CDR2 SFDVKD. DNA for the CDR3: TGTGCCACCACTGACGGAGAGGGAACCGAAATCCACGAGCAGTACTTC. Translation: CATTDGEGTEIHEQYF.

The rearrangement links TRBV5-1 to TRBJ2-7; D could derive from TRBD1 or TRBD2 (5 bases each). This CDR3 comprises 14 residues. The germline V gene encodes CDR1 SGHRS and CDR2 YFSETQ. The ends were cut back, 2 bases at V and 5 bases at J, with 14 bases in the middle. CDR3 coding DNA: TGCGCCAGCAGCTTCGGGGCACCTAGGGACGAGCAGTACTTC. Translation gives CASSFGAPRDEQYF.

The chain uses TRBV6-1 and TRBJ1-1; the match to TRBD1 covers 9 bases. Germline CDR1 MNHNS, CDR2 SASEGT. The CDR3 loop spans 14 amino acids. V lost 7 bases, J lost 4 bases, and 7 bases stayed unmatched. The CDR3 bases are TGTGCCAGCATATTGACAGGGGGAGGCACTGAAGCTTTCTTT. As protein: CASILTGGGTEAFF.

About this clonotype itself: A read error is the likely source, as a far larger clone sits one nucleotide away. The gene calls are TRBV5-1 and TRBJ2-3, with no clear D. This CDR3 is 12 amino acids long. Per germline, CDR1 SGHRS and CDR2 YFSETQ. The CDR3 nucleotides read TGCGCCGGCAGCTTGGCCGCAGATACGCAGTATTTT. This codes for CAGSLAADTQYF.

There are many counts of this clonotype. This rearrangement joins TRBV3-1 to TRBJ2-3; the D is unclear. In germline, CDR1 is LGHDT, CDR2 YNNKEL (reference sequence). The V end was cut by 1 base, the J end by 2 bases, with 7 bases between. The CDR3 loop spans 14 amino acids. The CDR3 DNA reads TGTGCCAGCAGCCAAGCGTCTACCACAGATACGCAGTATTTT. Encoded protein: CASSQASTTDTQYF.

Remarks on this clonotype: The junction departs from the called germline gene at one end, perhaps through a read error. The genes are TRBV5-1 and TRBJ2-3, with unresolved D. Looked up from germline, CDR1 is SGHRS and CDR2 is YFSETQ. This CDR3 has 11 residues. CDR3 nucleotides: TGCACCAGCAGGTTATCAGATACGCAGTATTTT. Translation gives CTSRLSDTQYF.

Concerning this clonotype itself: Without the conserved terminal phenylalanine or tryptophan, this CDR3 likely stems from a read error. The J gene is TRBJ2-6, the V gene TRBV20-1; D is unresolved. This CDR3 spans 15 amino acids. Germline lookup yields CDR1 DFQATT and CDR2 SNEGSKA (reference sequence). V was pared by 0 bases and J by 2 bases, with 8 bases between. The CDR3 spells CSARDPRTGANVLTC. In DNA form, the CDR3 reads TGCAGTGCTAGAGATCCCCGTACTGGGGCCAACGTCCTGACTTGC.

A few counts support this clonotype. V and J are TRBV5-1 and TRBJ1-1; the D is unclear. The CDR3 has 13 residues. Trimming shortened V by 0 bases and J by 5 bases, and 8 bases separated the two germline ends. In germline, CDR1 is SGHRS, CDR2 YFSETQ. CDR3: CASSLEQPTEAFF. In DNA, the CDR3 is TGCGCCAGCAGCTTGGAACAGCCGACTGAAGCTTTCTTT.

This clonotype was recorded a few times. The chain couples TRBV30 to TRBJ2-1, with unresolved D. The V and J ends lost 3 bases and 9 bases respectively, with 6 bases between them. The CDR3 sequence is 10 residues long. The germline V gene has CDR1 GTSNPN and CDR2 SVGIG (reference sequence). CDR3 residues: CAWSPSEQFF. CDR3 DNA sequence: TGTGCCTGGAGCCCCTCTGAGCAGTTCTTC.

The chain links TRBV7-9 to TRBJ1-4; D call uncertain. Trimming removed 6 bases at V and 8 bases at J, with 4 bases between. Per the germline V gene, CDR1 is SEHNR and CDR2 is FQNEAQ (reference sequence). The CDR3 runs 10 residues. CDR3 region: CASRGEKLFF. CDR3 nucleotide sequence: TGTGCCAGCAGAGGGGAAAAACTGTTTTTT.

The chain recombines TRBV20-1 with TRBJ1-2; 8 bases match TRBD1. Germline CDR1 DFQATT, CDR2 SNEGSKA (reference sequence). Unmatched junction bases numbered 10, after V lost 6 bases and J lost 4 bases. There are 14 residues in the CDR3. In DNA, the CDR3 is TGCAGTGCCTGGGGGGGACAGGAGGGCTATGGCTACACCTTC. Its translation: CSAWGGQEGYGYTF.

V usage is TRBV3-1 and J usage is TRBJ2-1, with TRBD2 identical over 10 bases. Germline trimming cut 4 bases from V and 7 bases from J; bases unmatched to any gene: 16. This CDR3 comprises 18 residues. Germline V gene data show CDR1 as LGHDT and CDR2 as YNNKEL (reference sequence). The CDR3 sequence is CASSPQEPTSGWGNEQFF. CDR3 nucleotides: TGTGCCAGCAGCCCTCAAGAACCGACTAGCGGGTGGGGTAATGAGCAGTTCTTC.